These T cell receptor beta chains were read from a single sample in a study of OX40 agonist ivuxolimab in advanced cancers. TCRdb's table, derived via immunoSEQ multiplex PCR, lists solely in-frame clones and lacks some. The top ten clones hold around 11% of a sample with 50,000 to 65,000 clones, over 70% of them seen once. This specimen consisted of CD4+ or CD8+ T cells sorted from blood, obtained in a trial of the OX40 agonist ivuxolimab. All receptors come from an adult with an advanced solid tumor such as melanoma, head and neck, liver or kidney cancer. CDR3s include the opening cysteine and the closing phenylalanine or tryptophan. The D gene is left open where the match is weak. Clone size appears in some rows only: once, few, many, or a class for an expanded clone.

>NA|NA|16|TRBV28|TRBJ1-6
CASSNHPDRDNSPLHF
TGTGCCAGCAGCAACCACCCCGACAGAGATAATTCACCCCTCCACTTT
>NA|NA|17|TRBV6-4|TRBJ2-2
CASSQGTGPPNTGELFF
TGTGCCAGCAGTCAAGGGACGGGCCCCCCAAACACCGGGGAGCTGTTTTTT
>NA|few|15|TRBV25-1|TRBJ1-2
CASSDGVHSHYGYTF
TGTGCCAGCAGTGATGGAGTACACTCTCATTATGGCTACACCTTC
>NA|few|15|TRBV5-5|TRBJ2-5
CASSLALTSPETQYF
TGTGCCAGCAGCTTGGCCCTCACTAGCCCAGAGACCCAGTACTTC
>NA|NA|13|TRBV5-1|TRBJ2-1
CASSLVGGPEQFF
TGCGCCAGCAGCTTGGTTGGGGGTCCTGAGCAGTTCTTC
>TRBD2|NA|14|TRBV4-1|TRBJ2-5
CASSRLAGVETQYF
TGCGCCAGCAGCCGATTAGCGGGGGTGGAGACCCAGTACTTC
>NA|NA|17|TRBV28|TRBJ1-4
CASSSEIRAATNEKLFF
TGTGCCAGCAGTTCGGAAATCAGGGCTGCAACTAATGAAAAACTGTTTTTT
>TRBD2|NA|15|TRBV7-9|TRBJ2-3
CASSRRTSGTDTQYF
TGTGCCAGCAGCCGGCGGACTAGCGGCACAGATACGCAGTATTTT
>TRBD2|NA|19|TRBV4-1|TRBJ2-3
CASSQDRLAGGSGADTQYF
TGCGCCAGCAGCCAAGATAGACTAGCGGGGGGGAGTGGCGCAGATACGCAGTATTTT
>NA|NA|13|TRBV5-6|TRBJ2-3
CASRTGATDTQYF
TGTGCCAGCAGAACCGGAGCCACAGATACGCAGTATTTT
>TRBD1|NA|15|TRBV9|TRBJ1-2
CASSGPDRGNYGYTF
TGTGCCAGCAGCGGACCGGACAGGGGTAACTATGGCTACACCTTC
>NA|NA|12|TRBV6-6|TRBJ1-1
CASVRLDTEAFF
TGTGCCAGCGTTCGGCTGGACACTGAAGCTTTCTTT
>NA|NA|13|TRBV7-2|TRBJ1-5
CASSLDSVQPQHF
TGTGCCAGCAGCCTAGATTCAGTTCAGCCCCAGCATTTT
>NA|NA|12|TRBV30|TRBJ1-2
CAWSVGAYGYTF
TGTGCCTGGAGTGTCGGGGCTTATGGCTACACCTTC
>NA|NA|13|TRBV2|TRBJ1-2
CASLAGANYGYTF
TGTGCCAGCTTAGCAGGGGCCAACTATGGCTACACCTTC
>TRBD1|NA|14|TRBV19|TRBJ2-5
CASSIRGRKETQYF
TGTGCCAGTAGTATTAGGGGGCGCAAAGAGACCCAGTACTTC
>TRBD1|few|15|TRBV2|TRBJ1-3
CASRARQGSGNTIYF
TGTGCCAGCAGGGCACGACAGGGGTCGGGAAACACCATATATTTT
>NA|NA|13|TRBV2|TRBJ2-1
CASSAGPAGEQFF
TGTGCCAGCAGTGCCGGGCCTGCCGGTGAGCAGTTCTTC
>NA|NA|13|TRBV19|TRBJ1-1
CASSWTSVSEAFF
TGTGCCAGTAGCTGGACGTCCGTGTCAGAAGCTTTCTTT
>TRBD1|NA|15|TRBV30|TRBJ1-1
CAWSVDPQGATEAFF
TGTGCCTGGAGTGTAGACCCACAGGGGGCCACTGAAGCTTTCTTT
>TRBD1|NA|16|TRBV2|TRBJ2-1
CASSLQGPLSYNEQFF
TGTGCCAGCAGTCTACAGGGGCCCCTCTCCTACAATGAGCAGTTCTTC
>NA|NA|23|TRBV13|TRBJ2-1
CASSPTGQENWTSSMSSYNEQFF
TGTGCCAGCAGCCCCACGGGACAGGAAAATTGGACTAGCTCAATGAGCTCCTACAATGAGCAGTTCTTC
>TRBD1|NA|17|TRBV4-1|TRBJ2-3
CASSRTRMGQESDTQYF
TGCGCCAGCAGCCGCACTAGAATGGGACAGGAATCCGATACGCAGTATTTT
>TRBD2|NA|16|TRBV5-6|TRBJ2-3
CASSWGTSGRTDTQYF
TGTGCCAGCAGCTGGGGGACTAGCGGCCGCACAGATACGCAGTATTTT
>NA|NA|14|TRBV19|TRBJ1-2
CASSIAATAYGYTF
TGTGCCAGTAGTATAGCCGCGACAGCTTATGGCTACACCTTC
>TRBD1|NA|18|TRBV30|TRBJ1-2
CAWSVSSSWARGNYGYTF
TGTGCCTGGAGTGTATCTTCCTCTTGGGCCAGGGGGAACTATGGCTACACCTTC
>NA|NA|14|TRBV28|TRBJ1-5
CASSLQGQSQPQHF
TGTGCCAGCAGTCTACAGGGACAAAGCCAGCCCCAGCATTTT
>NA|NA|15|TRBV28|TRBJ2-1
CASRARGGGHNEQFF
TGTGCCAGCAGGGCCAGGGGTGGAGGCCACAATGAGCAGTTCTTC
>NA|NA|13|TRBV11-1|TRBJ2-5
CASSLGREQTQYF
TGTGCCAGCAGCTTAGGCAGGGAGCAGACCCAGTACTTC
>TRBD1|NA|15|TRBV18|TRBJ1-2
CASSPLTGQGYGYTF
TGTGCCAGCTCACCGCTTACGGGACAGGGTTATGGCTACACCTTC
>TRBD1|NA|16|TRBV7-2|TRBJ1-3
CASSLGAGGFGNTIYF
TGTGCCAGCAGCTTAGGGGCAGGGGGCTTTGGAAACACCATATATTTT
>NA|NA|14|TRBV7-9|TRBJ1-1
CASSLAKGTEAAFF
TGTGCCAGCAGCTTAGCAAAGGGAACCGAGGCCGCTTTCTTT
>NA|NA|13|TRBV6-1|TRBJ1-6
CASSLSDNSPLHF
TGTGCCAGCAGTCTCTCTGATAATTCACCCCTCCACTTT
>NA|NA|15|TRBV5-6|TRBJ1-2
CASSRRGQGHYGYTF
TGTGCCAGCAGCCGGCGGGGGCAGGGACACTATGGCTACACCTTC
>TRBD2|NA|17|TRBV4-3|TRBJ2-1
CASSQVQAGLAGDEQFF
TGCGCCAGCAGCCAAGTTCAGGCAGGACTAGCGGGAGATGAGCAGTTCTTC
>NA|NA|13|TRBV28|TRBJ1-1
CASSSHGEAEAFF
TGTGCCAGCAGTTCCCATGGGGAGGCTGAAGCTTTCTTT
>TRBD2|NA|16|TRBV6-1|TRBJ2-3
CASSEVPLAGRDTQYF
TGTGCCAGCAGTGAAGTCCCCCTAGCGGGGAGGGATACGCAGTATTTT
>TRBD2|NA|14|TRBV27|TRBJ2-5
CASSLSRGWETQYF
TGTGCCAGCAGTTTATCGCGGGGGTGGGAGACCCAGTACTTC
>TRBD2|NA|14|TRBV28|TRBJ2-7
CASSELAGRYEQYF
TGTGCCAGCAGCGAACTAGCGGGGAGATACGAGCAGTACTTC
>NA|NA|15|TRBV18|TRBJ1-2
CASSPYREWNYGYTF
TGTGCCAGCTCACCGTACAGGGAATGGAACTATGGCTACACCTTC
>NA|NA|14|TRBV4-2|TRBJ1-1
CASSQDNRDGEAFF
TGTGCCAGCAGCCAAGACAACCGGGACGGTGAAGCTTTCTTT
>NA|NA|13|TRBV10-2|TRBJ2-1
CASSAQGRGEQFF
TGCGCCAGCAGTGCCCAGGGTCGCGGTGAGCAGTTCTTC
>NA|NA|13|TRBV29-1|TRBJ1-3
CSHLSNSGNTIYF
TGCAGTCATCTCTCAAATTCTGGAAACACCATATATTTT
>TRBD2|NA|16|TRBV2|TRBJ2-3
CASNDEAGGVTDTQYF
TGTGCCAGCAACGACGAAGCGGGGGGGGTCACAGATACGCAGTATTTT
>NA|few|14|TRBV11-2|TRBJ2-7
CASSLRGSDYEQYF
TGTGCCAGCAGCTTGAGAGGGAGTGATTACGAGCAGTACTTC
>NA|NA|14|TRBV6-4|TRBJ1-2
CASSAEGGSYGYTF
TGTGCCAGCAGTGCTGAGGGCGGGTCCTATGGCTACACCTTC
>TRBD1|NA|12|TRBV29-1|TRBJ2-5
CSVGTGVGTQYF
TGCAGCGTCGGGACAGGGGTTGGGACCCAGTACTTC
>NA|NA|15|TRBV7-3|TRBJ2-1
CASSLRTDSYNEQFF
TGTGCCAGCAGCTTAAGGACGGATTCCTACAATGAGCAGTTCTTC
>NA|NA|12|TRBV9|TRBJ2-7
CAMAQSKYEQYF
TGTGCCATGGCACAGTCAAAGTACGAGCAGTACTTC
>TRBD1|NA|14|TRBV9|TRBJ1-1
CASSPRTGDTEAFF
TGTGCCAGCAGCCCTCGGACAGGGGACACTGAAGCTTTCTTT
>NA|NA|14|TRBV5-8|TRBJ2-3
CASSLGPLTDTQYF
TGTGCCAGCAGCCTCGGACCCCTGACAGATACGCAGTATTTT
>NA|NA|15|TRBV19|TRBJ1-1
CASRGEWGTNTEAFF
TGTGCCAGTAGGGGCGAATGGGGGACGAACACTGAAGCTTTCTTT
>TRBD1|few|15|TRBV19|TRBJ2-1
CASSWDRDSYNEQFF
TGTGCCAGTAGCTGGGACAGGGATTCCTACAATGAGCAGTTCTTC
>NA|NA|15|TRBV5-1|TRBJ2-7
CASSTSSDRPLEQYF
TGCGCCAGCAGCACTAGTTCAGACAGGCCGCTTGAGCAGTACTTC
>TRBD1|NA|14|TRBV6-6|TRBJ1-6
CASSRDREISPLHF
TGTGCCAGCAGTAGAGACAGGGAAATTTCACCCCTCCACTTT
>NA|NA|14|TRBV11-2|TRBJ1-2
CASSLLGSSYGYTF
TGTGCCAGCAGCTTACTGGGTAGCAGCTATGGCTACACCTTC
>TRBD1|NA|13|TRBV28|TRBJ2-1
CASRWGTGVAQFF
TGTGCCAGCAGGTGGGGGACAGGGGTTGCGCAGTTCTTC
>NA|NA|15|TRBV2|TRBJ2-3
CASSDTTRGTDTQYF
TGTGCCAGCAGTGACACGACGAGGGGCACAGATACGCAGTATTTT
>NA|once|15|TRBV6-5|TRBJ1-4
CASSYGPTTNEKLFF
TGTGCCAGCAGTTACGGGCCAACAACTAATGAAAAACTGTTTTTT
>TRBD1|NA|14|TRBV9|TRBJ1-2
CASSVLTGGYGYTF
TGTGCCAGCAGCGTACTAACAGGGGGCTATGGCTACACCTTC